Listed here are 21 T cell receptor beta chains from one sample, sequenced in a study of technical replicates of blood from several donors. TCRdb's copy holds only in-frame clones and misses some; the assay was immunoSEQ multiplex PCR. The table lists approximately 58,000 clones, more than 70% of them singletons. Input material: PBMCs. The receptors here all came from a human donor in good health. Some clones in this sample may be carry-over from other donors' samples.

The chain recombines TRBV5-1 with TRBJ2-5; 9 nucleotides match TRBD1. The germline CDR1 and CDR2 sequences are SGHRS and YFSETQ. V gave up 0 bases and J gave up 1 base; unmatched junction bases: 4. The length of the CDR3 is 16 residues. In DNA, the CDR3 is TGCGCCAGCAGCTTGGGGGGGACAGGGATCCAAGAGACCCAGTACTTC. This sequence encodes CASSLGGTGIQETQYF.

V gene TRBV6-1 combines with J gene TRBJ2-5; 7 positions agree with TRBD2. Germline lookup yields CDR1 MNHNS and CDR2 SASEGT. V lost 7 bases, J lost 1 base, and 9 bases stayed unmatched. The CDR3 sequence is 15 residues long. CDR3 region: CASMEAGRRQETQYF. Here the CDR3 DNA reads TGTGCCAGCATGGAAGCGGGGAGACGCCAAGAGACCCAGTACTTC.

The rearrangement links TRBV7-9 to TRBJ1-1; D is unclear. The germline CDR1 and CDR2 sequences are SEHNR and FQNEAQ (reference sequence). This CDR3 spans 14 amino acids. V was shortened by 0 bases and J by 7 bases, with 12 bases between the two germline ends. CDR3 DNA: TGTGCCAGCAGCTTAGCTTGGAGGGAAGATGAAGCTTTCTTT. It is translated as CASSLAWREDEAFF.

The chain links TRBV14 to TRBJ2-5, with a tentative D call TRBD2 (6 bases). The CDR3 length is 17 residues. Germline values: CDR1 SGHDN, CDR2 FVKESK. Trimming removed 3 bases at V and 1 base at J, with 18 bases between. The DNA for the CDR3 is TGTGCCAGCAGCCAGGTGGCAGATTGGACTACCCAAGAGACCCAGTACTTC. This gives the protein CASSQVADWTTQETQYF.

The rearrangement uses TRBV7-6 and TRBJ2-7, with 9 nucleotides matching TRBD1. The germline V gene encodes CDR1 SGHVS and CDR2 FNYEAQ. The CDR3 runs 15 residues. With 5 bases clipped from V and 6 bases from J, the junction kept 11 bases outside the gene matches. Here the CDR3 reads CASSSTGGYGSEQYF. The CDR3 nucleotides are TGTGCCAGCAGCAGTACAGGGGGCTATGGGTCCGAGCAGTACTTC.

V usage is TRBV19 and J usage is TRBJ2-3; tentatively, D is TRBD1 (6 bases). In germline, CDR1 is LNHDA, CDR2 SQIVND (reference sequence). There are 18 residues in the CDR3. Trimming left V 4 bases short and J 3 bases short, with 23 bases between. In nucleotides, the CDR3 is TGTGCCAGTAGTAGCCCGACAGGCTCGCCCCGTTGGACAGATACGCAGTATTTT. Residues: CASSSPTGSPRWTDTQYF.

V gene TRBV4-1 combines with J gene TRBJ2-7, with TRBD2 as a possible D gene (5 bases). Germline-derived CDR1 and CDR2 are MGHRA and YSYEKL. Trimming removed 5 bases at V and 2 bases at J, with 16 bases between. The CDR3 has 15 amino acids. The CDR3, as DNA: TGCGCCAGCAGCAGGAGCTGGGCTAGCACCTACGAGCAGTACTTC. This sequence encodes CASSRSWASTYEQYF.

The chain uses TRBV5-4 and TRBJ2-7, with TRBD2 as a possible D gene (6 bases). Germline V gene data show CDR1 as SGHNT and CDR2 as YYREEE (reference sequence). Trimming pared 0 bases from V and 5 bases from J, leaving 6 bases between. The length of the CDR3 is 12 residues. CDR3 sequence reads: CASSLGGDEQYF. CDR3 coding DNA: TGTGCCAGCAGCTTGGGCGGGGACGAGCAGTACTTC.

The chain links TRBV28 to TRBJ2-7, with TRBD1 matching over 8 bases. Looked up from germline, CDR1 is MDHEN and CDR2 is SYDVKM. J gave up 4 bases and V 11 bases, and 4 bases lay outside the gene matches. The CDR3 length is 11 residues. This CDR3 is CAVTGGYEQYF. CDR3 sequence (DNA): TGTGCCGTTACAGGGGGGTACGAGCAGTACTTC.

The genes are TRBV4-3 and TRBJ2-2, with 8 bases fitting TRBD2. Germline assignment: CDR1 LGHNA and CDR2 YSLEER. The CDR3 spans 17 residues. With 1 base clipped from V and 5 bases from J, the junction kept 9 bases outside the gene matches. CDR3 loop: CASSQGLTTSGTGELFF. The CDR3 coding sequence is TGCGCCAGCAGCCAAGGTTTGACCACTAGCGGAACCGGGGAGCTGTTTTTT.

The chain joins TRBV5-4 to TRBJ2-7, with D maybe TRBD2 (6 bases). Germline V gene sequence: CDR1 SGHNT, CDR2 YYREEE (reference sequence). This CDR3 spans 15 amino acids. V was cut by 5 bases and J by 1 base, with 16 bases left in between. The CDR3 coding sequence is TGTGCCAGCAGTCAGGGTGGGACTGGATCCTACGAGCAGTACTTC. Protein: CASSQGGTGSYEQYF.

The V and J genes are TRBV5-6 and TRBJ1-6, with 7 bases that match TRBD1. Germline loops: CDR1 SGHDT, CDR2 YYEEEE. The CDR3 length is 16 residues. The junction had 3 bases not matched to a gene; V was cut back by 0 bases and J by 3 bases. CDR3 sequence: CASSLGTGVYNSPLHF. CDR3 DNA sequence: TGTGCCAGCAGCTTGGGTACAGGGGTCTATAATTCACCCCTCCACTTT.

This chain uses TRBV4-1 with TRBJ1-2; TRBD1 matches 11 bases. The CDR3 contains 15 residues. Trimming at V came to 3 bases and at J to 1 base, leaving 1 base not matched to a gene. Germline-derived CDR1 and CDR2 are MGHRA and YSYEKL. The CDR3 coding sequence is TGCGCCAGCAGCCAGGGACAGGGGGTTAACTATGGCTACACCTTC. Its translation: CASSQGQGVNYGYTF.

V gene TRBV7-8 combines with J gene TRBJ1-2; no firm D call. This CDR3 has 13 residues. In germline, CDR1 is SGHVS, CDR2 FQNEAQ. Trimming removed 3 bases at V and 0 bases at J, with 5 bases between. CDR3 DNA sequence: TGTGCCAGCAGCTTGTACACTAACTATGGCTACACCTTC. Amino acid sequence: CASSLYTNYGYTF.

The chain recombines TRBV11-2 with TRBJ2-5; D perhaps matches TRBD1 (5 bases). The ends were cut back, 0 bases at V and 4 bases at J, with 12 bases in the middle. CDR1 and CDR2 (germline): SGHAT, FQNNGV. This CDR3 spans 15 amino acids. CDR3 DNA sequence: TGTGCCAGCAGCTTAGACCACCCAGGGCGAGAGACCCAGTACTTC. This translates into CASSLDHPGRETQYF.

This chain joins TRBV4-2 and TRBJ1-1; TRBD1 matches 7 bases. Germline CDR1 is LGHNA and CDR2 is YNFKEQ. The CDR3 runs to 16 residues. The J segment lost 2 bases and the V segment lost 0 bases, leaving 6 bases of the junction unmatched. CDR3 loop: CASSQDGDSLNTEAFF. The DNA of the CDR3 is TGTGCCAGCAGCCAAGACGGGGACAGCCTAAACACTGAAGCTTTCTTT.

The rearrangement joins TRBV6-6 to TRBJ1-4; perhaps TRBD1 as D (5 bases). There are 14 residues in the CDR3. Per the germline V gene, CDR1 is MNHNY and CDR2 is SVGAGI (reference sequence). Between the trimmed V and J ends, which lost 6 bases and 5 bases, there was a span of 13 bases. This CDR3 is CASRTGGNNEKLFF. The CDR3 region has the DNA TGTGCCAGCAGGACGGGGGGAAACAATGAAAAACTGTTTTTT.

This CDR3 reads CASSTRDRNYGYTF. The CDR3 coding sequence is TGTGCCAGCAGCACCCGGGACAGGAACTATGGCTACACCTTC. The chain employs TRBV5-4 and TRBJ1-2, with TRBD1 matching 8 bases. CDR3 length: 14 amino acids. The junction had 4 bases not matched to a gene; V was cut back by 4 bases and J by 2 bases. In germline, CDR1 is SGHNT, CDR2 YYREEE (reference sequence).

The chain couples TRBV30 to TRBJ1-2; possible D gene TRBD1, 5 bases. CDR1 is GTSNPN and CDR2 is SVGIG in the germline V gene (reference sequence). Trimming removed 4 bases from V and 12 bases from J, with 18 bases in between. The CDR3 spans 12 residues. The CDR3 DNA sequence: TGTGCCTGGAACCTCGGGGGGGAGGCCCACACCTTC. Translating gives CAWNLGGEAHTF.

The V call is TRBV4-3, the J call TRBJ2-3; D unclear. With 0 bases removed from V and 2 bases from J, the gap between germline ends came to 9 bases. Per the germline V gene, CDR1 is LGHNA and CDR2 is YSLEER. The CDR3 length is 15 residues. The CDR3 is CASSQDRGYTDTQYF. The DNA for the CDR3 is TGCGCCAGCAGCCAAGATAGAGGTTACACAGATACGCAGTATTTT.

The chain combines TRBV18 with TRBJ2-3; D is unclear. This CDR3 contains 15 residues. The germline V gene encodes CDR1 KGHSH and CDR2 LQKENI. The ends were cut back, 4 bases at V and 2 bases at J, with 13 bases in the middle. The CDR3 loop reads CASSQANAVTDTQYF. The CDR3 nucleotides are TGTGCCAGCTCACAGGCCAACGCGGTCACAGATACGCAGTATTTT. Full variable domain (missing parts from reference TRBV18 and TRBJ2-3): NAGVMQNPRHLVRRRGQEARLRCSPMKGHSHVYWYRQLPEEGLKFMVYLQKENIIDESGMPKERFSAEFPKEGPSILRIQQVVRGDSAAYFCASSQANAVTDTQYFGPGTRLTVL.